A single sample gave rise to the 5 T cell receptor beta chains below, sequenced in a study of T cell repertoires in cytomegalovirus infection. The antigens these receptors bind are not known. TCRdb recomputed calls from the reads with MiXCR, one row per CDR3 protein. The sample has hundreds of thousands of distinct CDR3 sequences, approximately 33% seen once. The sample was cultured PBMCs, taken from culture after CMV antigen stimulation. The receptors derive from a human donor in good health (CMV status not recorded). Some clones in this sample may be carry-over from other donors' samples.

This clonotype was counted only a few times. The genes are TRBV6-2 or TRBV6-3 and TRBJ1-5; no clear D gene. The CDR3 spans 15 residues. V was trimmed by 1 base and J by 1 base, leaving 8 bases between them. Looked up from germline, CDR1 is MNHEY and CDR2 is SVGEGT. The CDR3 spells CASSYLVGSNQPQHF. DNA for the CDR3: TGTGCCAGCAGTTACTTAGTCGGGAGCAATCAGCCCCAGCATTTT.

The CDR3 DNA is TGTGCCAGCAGAGAGGACAGGGATAATTCACCCCTCCACTTT. Residues: CASREDRDNSPLHF. The rearrangement uses TRBV28 and TRBJ1-6, with 8 bases matching TRBD1. CDR1 and CDR2 (germline): MDHEN, SYDVKM. The CDR3 is made up of 14 amino acids. With 6 bases clipped from V and 5 bases from J, the junction kept 3 bases outside the gene matches. The entire variable domain, with the rest obtained from reference TRBV28 and TRBJ1-6, is as follows: DVKVTQSSRYLVKRTGEKVFLECVQDMDHENMFWYRQDPGLGLRLIYFSYDVKMKEKGDIPEGYSVSREKKERFSLILESASTNQTSMYLCASREDRDNSPLHFGNGTRLTVT.

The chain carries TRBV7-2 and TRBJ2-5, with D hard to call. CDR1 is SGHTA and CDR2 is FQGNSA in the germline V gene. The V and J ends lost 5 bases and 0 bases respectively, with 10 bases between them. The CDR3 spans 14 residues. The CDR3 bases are TGTGCCAGCAGCCCAAGATTGTACCAAGAGACCCAGTACTTC. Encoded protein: CASSPRLYQETQYF.

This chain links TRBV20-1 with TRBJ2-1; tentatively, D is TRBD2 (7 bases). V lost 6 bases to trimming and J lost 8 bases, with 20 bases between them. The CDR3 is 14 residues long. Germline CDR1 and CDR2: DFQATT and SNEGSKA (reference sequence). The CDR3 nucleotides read TGCAGTGCCAAAAGGGCCCTAGGGGGGGATGAGCAGTTCTTC. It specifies CSAKRALGGDEQFF.

The DNA of the CDR3 is TGTGCCAGCAGCTACGCCACCGGGGAGCTGTTTTTT. This gives the protein CASSYATGELFF. V and J are TRBV7-9 and TRBJ2-2; D remains ambiguous. The CDR3 consists of 12 residues. V lost 4 bases, J lost 4 bases, and 4 bases lay in between. CDR1 and CDR2 (germline): SEHNR, FQNEAQ (reference sequence).